Reported below is one T cell receptor (beta chain). The isolated RNA, all of it, was reverse transcribed, so expressed TCRB transcripts were what got sequenced. Profiled with immunoSEQ multiplex PCR; TCRdb holds only in-frame clones, not every one. The profile shows fewer than 250,000 clones, approximately 14% of them singletons. These data are taken from a study of beta chain features in type 1 diabetes. A CD45RO/CCR7/CD25/CD127/CD95/CD27 panel sorted naive, central memory, regulatory and stem cell-like memory CD4+ cells. This receptor was obtained from a woman aged 40 to 50 in good health. Specimen: naive CD4+ T cells from blood.

The DNA for the CDR3 is TGTGCCATCAGTGAGCAGGACAGGCCAGCCTCACCCCTCCACTTT. Its translation is CAISEQDRPASPLHF. This chain links TRBV10-3 with TRBJ1-6; 7 nucleotides line up with TRBD1. Per the germline V gene, CDR1 is ENHRY and CDR2 is SYGVKD. Germline trimming cut 2 bases from V and 10 bases from J; bases unmatched to any gene: 8. The length of the CDR3 is 15 residues.